These 16 T cell receptor beta chains were all obtained from the same sample, sequenced in a study of response to subunit inactivated influenza vaccine. Using its own MiXCR run on the RT-PCR reads, TCRdb lists one record per CDR3 protein. This sample carries more than 450,000 distinct CDR3 sequences, approximately 10% of them seen once, and the ten largest clones take more than 8.5%. This specimen consisted of PBMCs from blood, obtained on the day of vaccination. These receptors all come from a man aged 50 or older who received an inactivated influenza vaccine.

The CDR3: CASSLLAEQFF. DNA of the CDR3: TGCGCCAGCAGCTTGTTGGCTGAGCAGTTCTTC. The rearrangement links TRBV5-1 to TRBJ2-1; no reliable D call. With 1 base removed from V and 9 bases from J, the gap between germline ends came to 5 bases. The CDR3 is 11 residues long. Germline CDR1 and CDR2: SGHRS and YFSETQ. The full variable domain, completed using reference TRBV5-1 and TRBJ2-1, is KAGVTQTPRYLIKTRGQQVTLSCSPISGHRSVSWYQQTPGQGLQFLFEYFSETQRNKGNFPGRFSGRQFSNSRSEMNVSTLELGDSALYLCASSLLAEQFFGPGTRLTVL.

The rearrangement joins TRBV20-1 to TRBJ1-1; perhaps TRBD1 as D (5 bases). Germline loops: CDR1 DFQATT, CDR2 SNEGSKA (reference sequence). The V gene lost 6 bases and the J gene lost 3 bases, with 17 bases spanning the gap. This CDR3 is built from 14 residues. In nucleotides, the CDR3 is TGCAGTGCCCGGACACCTAAGGGTGACACTGAAGCTTTCTTT. Translated: CSARTPKGDTEAFF.

The chain has TRBV28 and TRBJ2-1, with 12 positions matching TRBD2. The V gene's germline CDR1 is MDHEN and CDR2 SYDVKM. With 5 bases clipped from V and 6 bases from J, the junction kept 8 bases outside the gene matches. The CDR3 is made up of 16 amino acids. The CDR3 is CASSTSSGGAFNEQFF. DNA of the CDR3: TGTGCCAGCAGTACATCTAGCGGGGGGGCCTTCAATGAGCAGTTCTTC.

The genes are TRBV24-1 and TRBJ2-5; 7 bases agree with TRBD1. V shed 3 bases and J 5 bases; nucleotides not matched to a gene: 8. CDR3 length equals 15 residues. Germline V lookup: CDR1 KGHDR, CDR2 SFDVKD. In DNA, the CDR3 is TGTGCCACCAGTGATCGACAGGGTCTCTGGGAGACCCAGTACTTC. It yields the protein CATSDRQGLWETQYF.

V is TRBV3-1 and J is TRBJ2-1, with 9 bases matching TRBD2. Losses at the gene ends were 5 bases for V and 0 bases for J; bases not matched to a gene: 14. CDR3 size: 19 residues. Germline V gene sequence: CDR1 LGHDT, CDR2 YNNKEL (reference sequence). In nucleotides, the CDR3 is TGTGCCAGCAGCAGGCGGCTAGCGGGGTCTAAGTTCTCCTACAATGAGCAGTTCTTC. Translating gives CASSRRLAGSKFSYNEQFF.

This chain joins TRBV7-9 and TRBJ2-7, with 7 bases lining up with TRBD2. Trimming removed 5 bases from V and 5 bases from J; junction bases left unmatched: 9. This CDR3 spans 14 amino acids. The germline V gene has CDR1 SEHNR and CDR2 FQNEAQ (reference sequence). CDR3 region: CASSALGGSDEQYF. CDR3 bases: TGTGCCAGCAGCGCCTTGGGGGGGTCGGACGAGCAGTACTTC.

In its sample, this clonotype was seen a few times. The chain is built from TRBV6-1 and TRBJ1-4; D is perhaps TRBD1 (6 bases). Germline assignment: CDR1 MNHNS and CDR2 SASEGT. V shed 4 bases and J shed 7 bases, with 16 bases lying between them. The CDR3 spans 15 residues. CDR3 sequence (DNA): TGTGCCAGCAGTGCCAGCCGGGGGCAAACTGAAAAACTGTTTTTT. Its translation is CASSASRGQTEKLFF.

A single count supports this clonotype. V gene TRBV5-1 combines with J gene TRBJ2-1; 15 bases align to TRBD2. J lost 3 bases, V lost 4 bases, and 14 bases had no gene match. The CDR3 runs 20 residues. From germline, CDR1 is SGHRS and CDR2 YFSETQ. CDR3 amino acids: CASSNPSGTSGRPSYNEQFF. The DNA of the CDR3 is TGCGCCAGCAGCAACCCCTCCGGGACTAGCGGGAGGCCCAGCTACAATGAGCAGTTCTTC.

In this sample, this clonotype turned up a few times. This chain links TRBV6-5 with TRBJ2-2, with D tentatively TRBD1 or TRBD2 (6 bases each). V was trimmed by 4 bases and J by 7 bases, leaving 16 bases between them. The CDR3 runs to 15 residues. Germline-derived CDR1 and CDR2 are MNHEY and SVGAGI. The CDR3 DNA follows: TGTGCCAGCAGTTGGGACGGGGGCGGGATCGGGGAGCTGTTTTTT. It is translated as CASSWDGGGIGELFF.

This clonotype was recorded a few times. V gene TRBV20-1 combines with J gene TRBJ2-5; TRBD2 matches at 10 bases. The ends lost 0 bases at V and 0 bases at J; junction bases unmatched: 7. CDR3 length: 17 residues. The germline CDR1 and CDR2 sequences are DFQATT and SNEGSKA (reference sequence). CDR3: CSARDLRTSGYQETQYF. The CDR3 bases are TGCAGTGCTAGAGATTTACGGACTAGCGGATACCAAGAGACCCAGTACTTC.

The V gene is TRBV24-1, the J gene TRBJ2-7, with 11 bases matching TRBD2. CDR1 KGHDR and CDR2 SFDVKD come from the germline V gene. The CDR3 sequence is 16 residues long. The junction had 9 bases not matched to a gene; V was cut back by 3 bases and J by 6 bases. The CDR3 protein is CATSDATSGSWREQYF. The CDR3 coding sequence is TGTGCCACCAGTGATGCTACTAGCGGGAGTTGGCGCGAGCAGTACTTC.

V gene TRBV12-3 or TRBV12-4 combines with J gene TRBJ1-3; D is possibly TRBD1 (5 bases). V shed 4 bases and J shed 9 bases, with 16 bases lying between them. The CDR3 length is 14 residues. For the CDR3, the DNA is TGTGCCAGCAGTTGGGACCGCCTAACTTCCACCATATATTTT. This translates into CASSWDRLTSTIYF.

This clonotype has a handful of counts. The genes are TRBV4-2 and TRBJ2-1; unclear D gene. The CDR3 has 16 residues. CDR1 LGHNA and CDR2 YNFKEQ come from the germline V gene. Trimming took off 5 bases at V and 0 bases at J, with 14 bases between the two ends. The CDR3 spells CASSAHLYSSYNEQFF. CDR3 DNA: TGTGCCAGCAGCGCCCACTTGTACAGCTCCTACAATGAGCAGTTCTTC.

This clonotype was seen ten or more times. V usage is TRBV7-2 and J usage is TRBJ2-2; TRBD2 aligns across 9 bases. The CDR3 runs to 16 residues. Germline values: CDR1 SGHTA, CDR2 FQGNSA. The V gene end was trimmed by 1 base and the J gene end by 5 bases; junction bases not matched to a gene: 5. This chain's CDR3 is CASSLVAGGRTGELFF. CDR3 nucleotide sequence: TGTGCCAGCAGCTTAGTGGCGGGGGGGCGTACCGGGGAGCTGTTTTTT.

This clonotype turned up a few times. The V and J genes are TRBV7-2 and TRBJ2-2, with a possible D match to TRBD2 (6 bases). The CDR3 has 15 residues. V lost 5 bases and J 6 bases, leaving 16 bases between the germline ends. Per the germline V gene, CDR1 is SGHTA and CDR2 is FQGNSA. Written as DNA, the CDR3 is TGTGCCAGCAGCCGGAAACTAGGGGAGGCCGGGGAGCTGTTTTTT. This translates into CASSRKLGEAGELFF.

In its sample, this clonotype was seen many times. DNA of the CDR3: TGTGCCAGCTCACCGATGAGGGACGAGCAGTACTTC. Protein: CASSPMRDEQYF. The chain links TRBV18 to TRBJ2-7, with D possibly being TRBD2 (5 bases). This CDR3 region has 12 residues. Germline V gives CDR1 KGHSH, CDR2 LQKENI. Deletions cut 3 bases from V and 5 bases from J, with 8 bases between.